This TCR beta chain is drawn from a study of T cells in Graves' hyperthyroidism and ophthalmopathy. This clonotype was observed many times. Authors of the study amplified TCR beta CDR3 regions from RNA transcripts. The HTBI primer set drove a first-round RT-PCR of the TCR CDR3. TCRdb independently ran MiXCR on the multiplex PCR reads; one entry per CDR3 protein. The table includes roughly 700,000 distinct CDR3 sequences, around a sixth detected once. The V gene end was trimmed by 5 bases and the J gene end by 10 bases; junction bases not matched to a gene: 7. There are 12 residues in the CDR3. The V gene's germline CDR1 is SGHVS and CDR2 FQNEAQ.

The V and J genes are TRBV7-8 and TRBJ1-1, with 7 bases lining up with TRBD1. The sample consisted of blood. The source is a man aged 45-65 years with Graves' hyperthyroidism. CDR3 loop: CASSTGTDVAFF. CDR3 sequence (DNA): TGTGCCAGCAGCACCGGGACAGATGTAGCTTTCTTT.